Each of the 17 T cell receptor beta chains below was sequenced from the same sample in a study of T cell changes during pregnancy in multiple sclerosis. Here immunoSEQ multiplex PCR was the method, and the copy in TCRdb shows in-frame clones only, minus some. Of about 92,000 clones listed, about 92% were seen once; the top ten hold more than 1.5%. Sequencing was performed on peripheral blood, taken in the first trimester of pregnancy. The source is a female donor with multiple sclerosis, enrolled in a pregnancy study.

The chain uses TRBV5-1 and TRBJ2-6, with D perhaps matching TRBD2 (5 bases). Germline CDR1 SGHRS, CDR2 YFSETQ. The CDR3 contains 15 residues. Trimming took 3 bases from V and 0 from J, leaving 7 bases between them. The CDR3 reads CASSYGGSGANVLTF. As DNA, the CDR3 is TGCGCCAGCAGCTATGGAGGCTCTGGGGCCAACGTCCTGACTTTC.

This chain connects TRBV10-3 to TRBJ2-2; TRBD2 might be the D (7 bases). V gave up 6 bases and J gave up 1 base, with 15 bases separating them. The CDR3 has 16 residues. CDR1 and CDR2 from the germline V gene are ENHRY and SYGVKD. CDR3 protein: CAISPRGGVNTGELFF. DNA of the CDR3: TGTGCCATCAGCCCGAGAGGGGGGGTGAACACCGGGGAGCTGTTTTTT.

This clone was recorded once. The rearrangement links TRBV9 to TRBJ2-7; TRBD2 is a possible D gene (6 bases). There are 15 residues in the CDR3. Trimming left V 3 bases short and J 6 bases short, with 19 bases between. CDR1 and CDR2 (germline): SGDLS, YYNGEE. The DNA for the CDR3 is TGTGCCAGCAGCGCCGGGGGTGTCATTCCGTTCGAGCAGTACTTC. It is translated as CASSAGGVIPFEQYF. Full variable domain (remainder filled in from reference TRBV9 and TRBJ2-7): DSGVTQTPKHLITATGQRVTLRCSPRSGDLSVYWYQQSLDQGLQFLIQYYNGEERAKGNILERFSAQQFPDLHSELNLSSLELGDSALYFCASSAGGVIPFEQYFGPGTRLTVT.

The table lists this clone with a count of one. CDR3 nucleotide sequence: TGCAGCGTTGCCCTGGAGACATTCAGGGTAGAGCAGTACTTC. This translates into CSVALETFRVEQYF. V is TRBV29-1 and J is TRBJ2-7; the D gene is possibly TRBD1 (5 bases). CDR3 length: 14 residues. Germline CDR1 and CDR2: SQVTM and ANQGSEA. Trimming left V 4 bases short and J 7 bases short, with 20 bases between.

CDR3 amino acids: CASSPGQEETQYF. The CDR3 DNA sequence: TGTGCCAGCAGCCCGGGACAAGAAGAGACCCAGTACTTC. V and J are TRBV5-4 and TRBJ2-5, with D maybe TRBD1 (6 bases). The CDR3 spans 13 residues. V was shortened by 4 bases and J by 3 bases, with 10 bases between the two germline ends. Germline CDR1 is SGHNT and CDR2 is YYREEE (reference sequence). Full variable domain (remainder filled in from reference TRBV5-4 and TRBJ2-5): ETGVTQSPTHLIKTRGQQVTLRCSSQSGHNTVSWYQQALGQGPQFIFQYYREEENGRGNFPPRFSGLQFPNYSSELNVNALELDDSALYLCASSPGQEETQYFGPGTRLLVL.

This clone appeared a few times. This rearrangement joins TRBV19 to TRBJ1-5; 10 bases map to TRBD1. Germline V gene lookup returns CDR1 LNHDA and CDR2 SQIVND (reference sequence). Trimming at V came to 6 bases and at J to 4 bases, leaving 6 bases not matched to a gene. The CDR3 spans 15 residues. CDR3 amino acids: CASREGQGRNQPQHF. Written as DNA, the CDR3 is TGTGCCAGTAGGGAGGGACAGGGGAGGAATCAGCCCCAGCATTTT.

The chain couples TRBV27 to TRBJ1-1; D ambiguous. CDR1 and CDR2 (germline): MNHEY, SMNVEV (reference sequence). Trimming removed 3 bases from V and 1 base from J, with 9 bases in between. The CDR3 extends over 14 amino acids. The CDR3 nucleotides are TGTGCCAGCAGTTTGGTACCCGGGAACACTGAAGCTTTCTTT. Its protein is CASSLVPGNTEAFF.

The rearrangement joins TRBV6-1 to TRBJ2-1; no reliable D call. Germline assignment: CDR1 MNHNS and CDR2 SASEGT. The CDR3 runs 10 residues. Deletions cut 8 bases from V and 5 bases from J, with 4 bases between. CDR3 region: CASGDNEQFF. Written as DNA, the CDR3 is TGTGCCAGCGGAGACAATGAGCAGTTCTTC.

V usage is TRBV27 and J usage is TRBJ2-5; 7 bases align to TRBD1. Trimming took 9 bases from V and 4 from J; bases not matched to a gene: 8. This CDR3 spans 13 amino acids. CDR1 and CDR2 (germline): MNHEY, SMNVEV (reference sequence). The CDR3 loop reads CASSRGPGETQYF. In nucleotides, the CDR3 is TGTGCCAGTTCGAGGGGGCCCGGAGAGACCCAGTACTTC.

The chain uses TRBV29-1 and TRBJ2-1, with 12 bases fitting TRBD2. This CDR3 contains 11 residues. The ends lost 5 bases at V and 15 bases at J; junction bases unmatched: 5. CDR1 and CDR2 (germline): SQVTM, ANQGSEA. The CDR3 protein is CSVPSGREVFF. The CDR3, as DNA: TGCAGCGTTCCTAGCGGGAGGGAGGTGTTCTTC.

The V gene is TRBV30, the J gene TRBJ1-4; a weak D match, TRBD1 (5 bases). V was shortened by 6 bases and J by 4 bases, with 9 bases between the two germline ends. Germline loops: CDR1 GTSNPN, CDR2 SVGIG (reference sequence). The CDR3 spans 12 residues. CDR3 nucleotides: TGTGCCTGCGACAGTCATAATGAAAAACTGTTTTTT. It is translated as CACDSHNEKLFF.

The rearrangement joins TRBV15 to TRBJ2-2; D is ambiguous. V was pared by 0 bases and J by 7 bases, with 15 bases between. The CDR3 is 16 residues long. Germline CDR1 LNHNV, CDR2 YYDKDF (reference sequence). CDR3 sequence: CATSRDRAGPSGELFF. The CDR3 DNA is TGTGCCACCAGCAGAGATAGAGCAGGTCCAAGCGGGGAGCTGTTTTTT.

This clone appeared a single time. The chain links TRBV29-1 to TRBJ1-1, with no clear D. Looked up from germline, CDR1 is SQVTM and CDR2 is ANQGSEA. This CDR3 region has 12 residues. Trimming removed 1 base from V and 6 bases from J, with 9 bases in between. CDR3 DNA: TGCAGCGTTGAAGGAGGGCCCTCTGAAGCTTTCTTT. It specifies CSVEGGPSEAFF.

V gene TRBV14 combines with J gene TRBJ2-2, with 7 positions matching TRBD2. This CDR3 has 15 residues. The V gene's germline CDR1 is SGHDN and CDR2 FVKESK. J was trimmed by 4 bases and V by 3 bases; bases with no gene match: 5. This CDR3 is CASSHIAGGTGELFF. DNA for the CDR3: TGTGCCAGCAGCCATATAGCGGGTGGCACCGGGGAGCTGTTTTTT.

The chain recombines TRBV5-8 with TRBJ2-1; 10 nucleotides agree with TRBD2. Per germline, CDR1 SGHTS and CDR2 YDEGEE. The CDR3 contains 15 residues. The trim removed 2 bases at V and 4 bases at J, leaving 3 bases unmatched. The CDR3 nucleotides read TGTGCCAGCAGCTTCAGGACTAGCGGTTACAATGAGCAGTTCTTC. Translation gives CASSFRTSGYNEQFF.

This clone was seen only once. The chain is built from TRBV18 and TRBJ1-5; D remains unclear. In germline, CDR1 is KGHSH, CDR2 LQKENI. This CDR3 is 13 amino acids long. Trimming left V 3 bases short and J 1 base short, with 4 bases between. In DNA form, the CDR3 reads TGTGCCAGCTCACCCCCGAGCAATCAGCCCCAGCATTTT. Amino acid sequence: CASSPPSNQPQHF.

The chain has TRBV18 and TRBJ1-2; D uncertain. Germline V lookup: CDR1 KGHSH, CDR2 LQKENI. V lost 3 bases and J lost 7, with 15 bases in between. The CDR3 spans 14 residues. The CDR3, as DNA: TGTGCCAGCTCACCCAAGGAGGATTCGAGTGGCTACACCTTC. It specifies CASSPKEDSSGYTF.